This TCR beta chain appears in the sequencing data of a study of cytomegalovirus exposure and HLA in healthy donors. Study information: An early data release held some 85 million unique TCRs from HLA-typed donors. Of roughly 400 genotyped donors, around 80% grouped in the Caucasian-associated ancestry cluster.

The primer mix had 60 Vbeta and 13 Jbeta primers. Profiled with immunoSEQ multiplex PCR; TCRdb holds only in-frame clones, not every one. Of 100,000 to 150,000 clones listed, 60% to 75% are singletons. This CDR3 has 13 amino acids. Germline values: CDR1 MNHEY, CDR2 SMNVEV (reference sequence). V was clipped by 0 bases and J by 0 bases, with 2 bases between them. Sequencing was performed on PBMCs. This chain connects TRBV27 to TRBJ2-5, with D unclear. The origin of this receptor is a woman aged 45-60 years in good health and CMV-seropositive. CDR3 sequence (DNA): TGTGCCAGCAGTTTATCCTACCAAGAGACCCAGTACTTC. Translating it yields CASSLSYQETQYF.